A single T cell receptor beta chain is shown here with its context. The antigen remains undetermined. This specimen comes from a study of OX40 agonist ivuxolimab in advanced cancers. Whole-study context: Three patients showed partial responses: one hepatocellular carcinoma and two cutaneous melanoma cases.

TCRdb keeps only in-frame clones here, not all; method: immunoSEQ multiplex PCR. Here the sample spans tens of thousands of clones, 85% to 95% being singletons. The V end was cut by 9 bases, the J end by 9 bases, with 12 bases between. Germline CDR1 MNHEY, CDR2 SMNVEV (reference sequence). This CDR3 is 11 amino acids long. General study findings and limits: Some patients who did not respond also had low normalized T-cell clonal expansion.

The chain is built from TRBV27 and TRBJ2-1; D not resolved. The sample in question was CD4+ or CD8+ T cells sorted from blood, obtained in a trial of the OX40 agonist ivuxolimab. The receptor's source is an adult with an advanced solid tumor such as melanoma, head and neck, liver or kidney cancer. CDR3 in DNA: TGTGCCAGTCTGCTCTCAGGTGAGCAGTTCTTC. Translation gives CASLLSGEQFF.